The table lists the clone carrying this T cell receptor beta chain with many counts. The data are from a study of T-cell reconstitution after alpha-beta-depleted transplantation in children. The V end lost 0 bases, the J end lost 3 bases, and 9 bases lay between the germline ends. The CDR3 runs 14 residues. CDR1 is SGDLS, CDR2 YYNGEE, per germline. The TCRbeta library incorporated unique molecular identifiers. Each CDR3 protein gets one entry after TCRdb re-called the PCR reads with MiXCR. The sample has roughly 220,000 distinct CDR3 sequences, 12% seen once; the top ten hold over 2%. The sample here was PBMCs from the stem cell graft donor, taken from the stem cell graft. The TCR was taken from a human donor who donated a stem cell graft to a child with acute lymphoblastic leukemia. The rearrangement links TRBV9 to TRBJ1-2, with TRBD1 as a possible D gene (5 bases). This CDR3 reads CASSVGGRDYGYTF. The CDR3 coding sequence is TGTGCCAGCAGCGTAGGGGGCCGCGACTATGGCTACACCTTC. The variable domain in full, with the rest retrieved from reference TRBV9 and TRBJ1-2, is DSGVTQTPKHLITATGQRVTLRCSPRSGDLSVYWYQQSLDQGLQFLIQYYNGEERAKGNILERFSAQQFPDLHSELNLSSLELGDSALYFCASSVGGRDYGYTFGSGTRLTVV.